These 31 T cell receptor beta chains came from one sample sequenced in a study of shared clonotypes between healthy human individuals. Only in-frame clones appear in the TCRdb table, and some are missing; sequencing was by immunoSEQ multiplex PCR. The profile shows about half a million clones, 70% to 80% of them singletons. The sample taken for sequencing was PBMCs. The receptors originated from a middle-aged woman in good health. Some clones in this sample may be carry-over from other donors' samples.

The V gene is TRBV7-8, the J gene TRBJ1-1; D not certain. Germline loops: CDR1 SGHVS, CDR2 FQNEAQ. The CDR3 contains 15 residues. V lost 5 bases and J lost 5, with 18 bases in between. CDR3 region: CASSPSSGVRTEAFF. In DNA, the CDR3 is TGTGCCAGCAGCCCCTCATCCGGGGTTAGGACTGAAGCTTTCTTT. Drawing the rest from reference TRBV7-8 and TRBJ1-1, the complete variable domain is GAGVSQSPRYKVAKRGQDVALRCDPISGHVSLFWYQQALGQGPEFLTYFQNEAQLDKSGLPSDRFFAERPEGSVSTLKIQRTQQEDSAVYLCASSPSSGVRTEAFFGQGTRLTVV.

Worth noting for this clone: The sample carries other DNA sequences with the same CDR3. The genes are TRBV2 and TRBJ2-5, with D possibly being TRBD1 (5 bases). CDR1 is SNHLY, CDR2 FYNNEI, per germline. The CDR3 totals 14 residues. Trimming took 4 bases from V and 4 from J, leaving 13 bases between them. The CDR3 DNA reads TGTGCCAGCAGTGGGGGCAGGGCAGTAGAGACCCAGTACTTC. Translating gives CASSGGRAVETQYF.

This chain's CDR3 is CASTLAGADTQYF. The CDR3 nucleotides read TGTGCCAGCACGCTCGCGGGAGCAGATACGCAGTATTTT. V usage is TRBV6-6 and J usage is TRBJ2-3; TRBD2 agrees at 7 bases. The germline CDR1 and CDR2 sequences are MNHNY and SVGAGI (reference sequence). The CDR3 has 13 residues. Germline trimming cut 7 bases from V and 4 bases from J; bases unmatched to any gene: 5.

CDR3: CATSRSMSGSYNEQFF. CDR3 nucleotide sequence: TGTGCCACCAGCAGGTCCATGAGCGGCTCATACAATGAGCAGTTCTTC. The J gene is TRBJ2-1, the V gene TRBV15; tentatively, D is TRBD2 (5 bases). Germline V gene lookup returns CDR1 LNHNV and CDR2 YYDKDF (reference sequence). V was shortened by 3 bases and J by 4 bases, with 16 bases between the two germline ends. The CDR3 consists of 16 residues.

CDR3 DNA: TGTGCCAGCAGCAACTCAGGGAGCTACGAGCAGTACTTC. Residues: CASSNSGSYEQYF. J is TRBJ2-7 and V is TRBV5-8; D possibly matches TRBD1 or TRBD2 (5 bases each). Germline loops: CDR1 SGHTS, CDR2 YDEGEE. The CDR3 has 13 amino acids. The V and J ends lost 4 bases and 3 bases respectively, with 11 bases between them.

The gene calls are TRBV11-2 and TRBJ2-3, with 12 bases that match TRBD2. With 3 bases clipped from V and 5 bases from J, the junction kept 6 bases outside the gene matches. This CDR3 is 16 amino acids long. Germline CDR1 is SGHAT and CDR2 is FQNNGV. This CDR3 is CASSFELAGGRDTQYF. CDR3 bases: TGTGCCAGCAGCTTTGAACTAGCGGGAGGCAGAGATACGCAGTATTTT.

CDR3 nucleotide sequence: TGTGCCTGGAGTGGAAGTGCCCCCGAGCAGTACTTC. Translating it yields CAWSGSAPEQYF. This chain connects TRBV30 to TRBJ2-5; D is unresolved. Matching the DNA end better, TRBJ2-7 makes the J call doubtful. Germline V gene lookup returns CDR1 GTSNPN and CDR2 SVGIG (reference sequence). CDR3 length: 12 amino acids.

Notes on this clone: The same CDR3 arises from other DNA sequences in this sample as well. The chain is built from TRBV6-4 and TRBJ1-1; 7 bases match TRBD1. Trimming at V came to 6 bases and at J to 5 bases, leaving 6 bases not matched to a gene. Looked up from germline, CDR1 is MRHNA and CDR2 is SNTAGT. The CDR3 is 13 residues long. This CDR3 is CASRRQGGTEAFF. The CDR3 region has the DNA TGTGCCAGCAGGAGACAGGGTGGGACTGAAGCTTTCTTT.

For the CDR3, the DNA is TGTGCCAGCAGCGTAGGGAGCGATCCCTCCTACGAGCAGTACTTC. As protein: CASSVGSDPSYEQYF. This chain uses TRBV9 with TRBJ2-7, with no clear D. V lost 0 bases and J 0 bases, leaving 10 bases between the germline ends. This CDR3 is 15 amino acids long. Germline CDR1 reads SGDLS; CDR2 reads YYNGEE.

This chain joins TRBV9 and TRBJ1-5; unclear D gene. The V gene lost 4 bases and the J gene lost 7 bases, with 12 bases spanning the gap. The length of the CDR3 is 13 residues. CDR1 SGDLS and CDR2 YYNGEE come from the germline V gene. For the CDR3, the DNA is TGTGCCAGCAGCCAGGCTGAGAGGCAGCCCCAGCATTTT. It is translated as CASSQAERQPQHF.

The CDR3 loop is CASSLGRGRLFF. CDR3 DNA sequence: TGCGCCAGCAGCTTGGGCCGGGGTAGGCTGTTTTTT. The chain carries TRBV5-1 and TRBJ1-4; no definite D call. Germline assignment: CDR1 SGHRS and CDR2 YFSETQ. The CDR3 spans 12 residues. Deletions cut 0 bases from V and 14 bases from J, with 11 bases between.

The chain is built from TRBV19 and TRBJ1-1; no reliable D call. V gave up 0 bases and J gave up 8 bases, with 13 bases separating them. Germline V lookup: CDR1 LNHDA, CDR2 SQIVND (reference sequence). This CDR3 is 14 amino acids long. In DNA form, the CDR3 reads TGTGCCAGTAGTATAGATTCGACGGTAACCGAAGCTTTCTTT. Translating it yields CASSIDSTVTEAFF.

This chain links TRBV4-1 with TRBJ2-2; D gene uncertain. The CDR3 covers 13 residues. Germline CDR1 MGHRA, CDR2 YSYEKL. V dropped 3 bases and J dropped 8 bases, with 10 bases sitting between them. The CDR3 region is CASSQSYRGELFF. The CDR3 region has the DNA TGCGCCAGCAGCCAGTCGTATCGAGGGGAGCTGTTTTTT.

CDR3 DNA: TGTGCCAGCAGGGGTCAGGGTACTTACAATGAGCAGTTCTTC. Translating gives CASRGQGTYNEQFF. The chain links TRBV2 to TRBJ2-1; perhaps TRBD1 as D (5 bases). The CDR3 totals 14 residues. Trimming took 6 bases from V and 4 from J, leaving 13 bases between them. Germline CDR1 and CDR2: SNHLY and FYNNEI.

The chain uses TRBV4-2 and TRBJ2-1; TRBD2 aligns across 15 bases. Germline loops: CDR1 LGHNA, CDR2 YNFKEQ. V shed 0 bases, J shed 6 bases, and the junction held 9 bases outside the gene matches. The CDR3 length is 19 residues. The CDR3 loop reads CASSQEGTSGRIGLNEQFF. The DNA of the CDR3 is TGTGCCAGCAGCCAAGAAGGGACTAGCGGGAGGATTGGGCTCAATGAGCAGTTCTTC.

V and J are TRBV4-2 and TRBJ2-1; 9 bases are a match to TRBD1. Trimming removed 6 bases from V and 8 bases from J; junction bases left unmatched: 11. The germline V gene encodes CDR1 LGHNA and CDR2 YNFKEQ. CDR3 size: 15 residues. CDR3 in amino acids: CASSLAGTGNDEQFF. Here the CDR3 DNA reads TGTGCCAGCAGTCTTGCCGGGACAGGGAACGATGAGCAGTTCTTC.

J is TRBJ1-1 and V is TRBV10-1; possible D gene TRBD1, 6 bases. Germline V CDR1 and CDR2: WNHNN, SYGVQD (reference sequence). Deletions cut 2 bases from V and 8 bases from J, with 21 bases between. CDR3 size: 16 residues. DNA for the CDR3: TGCGCCAGCAGTGAGCCCCAGGGTGGGGGCGGGGCCGAAGCTTTCTTT. Encoded protein: CASSEPQGGGGAEAFF.

This chain links TRBV21-1 with TRBJ2-1; the table's D call of TRBD1 was not tested on the DNA. TRBV21-1 represents a pseudogene. The CDR3 has 13 residues. CDR3 in amino acids: CASSGQGLNEQFF. The CDR3 coding sequence is TGTGCCAGCAGCGGACAGGGGCTGAATGAGCAGTTCTTC.

The chain employs TRBV2 and TRBJ2-7; TRBD1 agrees at 8 bases. Germline lookup yields CDR1 SNHLY and CDR2 FYNNEI. Losses at the gene ends were 4 bases for V and 5 bases for J; bases not matched to a gene: 7. This CDR3 region has 14 residues. This CDR3 is CASSGSRGLDEQYF. CDR3 nucleotide sequence: TGTGCCAGCAGTGGAAGCAGGGGGCTCGACGAGCAGTACTTC.

The chain couples TRBV19 to TRBJ2-7; D possibly matches TRBD1 or TRBD2 (6 bases each). This CDR3 is built from 15 residues. CDR1 is LNHDA and CDR2 is SQIVND in the germline V gene (reference sequence). Deletions cut 0 bases from V and 2 bases from J, with 11 bases between. The CDR3 coding sequence is TGTGCCAGTAGTATAGATGGGGGGCAGCCCTACGAGCAGTACTTC. As protein: CASSIDGGQPYEQYF.

This clone was seen a handful of times. The genes are TRBV5-4 and TRBJ2-5; unclear D gene. This CDR3 is 14 amino acids long. Trimming cost V 0 bases and J 3 bases, with 9 bases left between them. CDR1 and CDR2 (germline): SGHNT, YYREEE (reference sequence). CDR3 nucleotides: TGTGCCAGCAGCTTGGGGGTAGCTGAAGAGACCCAGTACTTC. Translated: CASSLGVAEETQYF.

The sample holds one count of this clone. This chain connects TRBV18 to TRBJ1-5; tentatively, D is TRBD1 (5 bases). The CDR3 consists of 14 residues. In germline, CDR1 is KGHSH, CDR2 LQKENI. Trimming stripped 6 bases from V and 0 bases from J, with 9 bases between. CDR3 sequence reads: CASSDSYSNQPQHF. The CDR3 nucleotides read TGTGCCAGCTCCGACAGTTATAGCAATCAGCCCCAGCATTTT.

The genes are TRBV4-1 and TRBJ2-7, with 7 nucleotides matching TRBD1. Germline V gene lookup returns CDR1 MGHRA and CDR2 YSYEKL. Trimming removed 1 base from V and 0 bases from J; junction bases left unmatched: 15. CDR3 length: 19 residues. The CDR3 coding sequence is TGCGCCAGCAGCCAAGCGGACTTTTTAGGGGGCGGCCCCTCCTACGAGCAGTACTTC. Translating it yields CASSQADFLGGGPSYEQYF.

This rearrangement joins TRBV21-1 to TRBJ2-3; whether TRBD2, the table's D call, matches the DNA was not checked. TRBV21-1 constitutes a pseudogene. The CDR3 totals 15 residues. In nucleotides, the CDR3 is TGTGCCAGCACCGAAGGTAGCCGGAGCACAGATACGCAGTATTTT. Translated: CASTEGSRSTDTQYF.

The rearrangement joins TRBV2 to TRBJ2-7; no clear D. Germline CDR1 is SNHLY and CDR2 is FYNNEI. With 2 bases removed from V and 2 bases from J, the gap between germline ends came to 10 bases. The CDR3 loop spans 14 amino acids. The DNA of the CDR3 is TGTGCCAGCAGTGAAAGAGGTTTTCCCTACGAGCAGTACTTC. This codes for CASSERGFPYEQYF.

The V call is TRBV30, the J call TRBJ1-2, with D unclear. The V end lost 0 bases, the J end lost 2 bases, and 7 bases lay between the germline ends. Per the germline V gene, CDR1 is GTSNPN and CDR2 is SVGIG (reference sequence). The CDR3 is 13 residues long. The CDR3 bases are TGTGCCTGGAGTGTATTAACAAACTATGGCTACACCTTC. It is translated as CAWSVLTNYGYTF.

This sequence joins TRBV2 and TRBJ2-7, with D possibly matching TRBD1 (6 bases). Trimming took 6 bases from V and 2 from J, leaving 11 bases between them. The CDR3 contains 13 residues. Germline lookup yields CDR1 SNHLY and CDR2 FYNNEI. Here the CDR3 DNA reads TGTGCCAGCAGACAGGGCCCTACCTACGAGCAGTACTTC. This gives the protein CASRQGPTYEQYF.

The chain uses TRBV7-3 and TRBJ2-5, with 11 nucleotides matching TRBD2. With 5 bases clipped from V and 4 bases from J, the junction kept 3 bases outside the gene matches. Germline CDR1 is SGHTA and CDR2 is FQGTGA. The CDR3 covers 14 residues. The CDR3 loop is CASSPGTSGETQYF. The CDR3 DNA is TGTGCCAGCAGCCCCGGGACTAGCGGAGAGACCCAGTACTTC.

The rearrangement joins TRBV5-1 to TRBJ1-1; D unresolved. V lost 5 bases and J lost 1, with 9 bases in between. This CDR3 comprises 13 residues. The germline V gene has CDR1 SGHRS and CDR2 YFSETQ. CDR3 protein: CASRPPGNTEAFF. The CDR3 bases are TGCGCCAGCAGACCTCCGGGGAACACTGAAGCTTTCTTT.

This clone has more than one count but fewer than ten. The chain couples TRBV19 to TRBJ2-1; D perhaps matches TRBD2 (7 bases). Between the trimmed V and J ends, which lost 6 bases and 4 bases, there was a span of 19 bases. The length of the CDR3 is 16 residues. CDR1 and CDR2 from the germline V gene are LNHDA and SQIVND (reference sequence). CDR3 nucleotides: TGTGCCAGTAGCGCCGACAGGTGGGAGGGGTACAATGAGCAGTTCTTC. Its translation: CASSADRWEGYNEQFF.

V gene TRBV27 combines with J gene TRBJ2-7; weak D call: TRBD2 (5 bases). V lost 3 bases and J lost 3, with 24 bases in between. The CDR3 is 18 amino acids. Germline values: CDR1 MNHEY, CDR2 SMNVEV (reference sequence). CDR3 sequence reads: CASSFRASYQFPVYEQYF. Here the CDR3 DNA reads TGTGCCAGCAGTTTTAGGGCTAGCTATCAGTTTCCCGTCTACGAGCAGTACTTC.